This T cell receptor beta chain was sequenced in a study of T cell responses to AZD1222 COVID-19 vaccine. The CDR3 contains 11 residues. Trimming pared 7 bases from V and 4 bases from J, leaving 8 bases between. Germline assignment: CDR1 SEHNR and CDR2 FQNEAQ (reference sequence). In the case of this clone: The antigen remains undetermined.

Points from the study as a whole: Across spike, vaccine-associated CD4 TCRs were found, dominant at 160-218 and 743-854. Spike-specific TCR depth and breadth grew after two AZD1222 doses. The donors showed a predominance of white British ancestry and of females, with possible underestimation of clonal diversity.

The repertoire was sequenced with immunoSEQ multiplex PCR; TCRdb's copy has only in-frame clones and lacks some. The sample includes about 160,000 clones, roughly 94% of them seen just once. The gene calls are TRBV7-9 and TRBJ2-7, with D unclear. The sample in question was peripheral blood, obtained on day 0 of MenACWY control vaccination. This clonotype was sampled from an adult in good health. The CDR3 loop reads CASMSGYEQYF. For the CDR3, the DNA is TGTGCCAGCATGTCCGGGTACGAGCAGTACTTC.